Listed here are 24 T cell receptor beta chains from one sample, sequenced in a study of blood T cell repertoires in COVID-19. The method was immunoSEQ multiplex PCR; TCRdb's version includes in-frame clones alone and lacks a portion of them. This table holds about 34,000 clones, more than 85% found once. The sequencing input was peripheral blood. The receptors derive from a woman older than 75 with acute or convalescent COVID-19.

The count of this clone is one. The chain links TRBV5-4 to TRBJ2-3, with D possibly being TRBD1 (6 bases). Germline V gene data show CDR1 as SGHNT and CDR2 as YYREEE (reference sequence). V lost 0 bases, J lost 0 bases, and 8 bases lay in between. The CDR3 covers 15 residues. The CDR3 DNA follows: TGTGCCAGCAGCTTGGTTAGGGGGAGCACAGATACGCAGTATTTT. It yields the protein CASSLVRGSTDTQYF.

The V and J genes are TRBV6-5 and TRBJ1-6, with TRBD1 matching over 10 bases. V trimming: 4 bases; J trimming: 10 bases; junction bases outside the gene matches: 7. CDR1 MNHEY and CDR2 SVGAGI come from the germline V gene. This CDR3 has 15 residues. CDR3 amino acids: CASSLLRDRGSPLHF. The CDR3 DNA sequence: TGTGCCAGCAGTTTGCTCCGGGACAGGGGATCACCCCTCCACTTT.

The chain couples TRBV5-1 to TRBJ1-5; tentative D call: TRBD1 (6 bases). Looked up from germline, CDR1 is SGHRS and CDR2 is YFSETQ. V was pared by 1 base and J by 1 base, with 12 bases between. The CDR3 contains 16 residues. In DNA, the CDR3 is TGCGCCAGCAGCTTGACAGGGTTTGGAAGCAATCAGCCCCAGCATTTT. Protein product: CASSLTGFGSNQPQHF.

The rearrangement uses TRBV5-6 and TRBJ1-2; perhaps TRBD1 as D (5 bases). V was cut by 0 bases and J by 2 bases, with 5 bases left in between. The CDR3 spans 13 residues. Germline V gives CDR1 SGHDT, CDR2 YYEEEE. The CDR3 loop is CASSLGQNYGYTF. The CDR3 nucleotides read TGTGCCAGCAGCTTGGGACAGAACTATGGCTACACCTTC.

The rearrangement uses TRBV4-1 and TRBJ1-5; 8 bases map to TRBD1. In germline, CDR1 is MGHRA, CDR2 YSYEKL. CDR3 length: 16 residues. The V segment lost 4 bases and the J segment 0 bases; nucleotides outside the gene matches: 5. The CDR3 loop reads CASSPDRDYSNQPQHF. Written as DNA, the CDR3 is TGCGCCAGCAGCCCGGACAGGGACTATAGCAATCAGCCCCAGCATTTT.

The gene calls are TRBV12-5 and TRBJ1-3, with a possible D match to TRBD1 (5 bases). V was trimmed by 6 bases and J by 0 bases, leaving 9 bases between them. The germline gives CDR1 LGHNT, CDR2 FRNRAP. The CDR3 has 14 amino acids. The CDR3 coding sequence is TGTGCTAGTGGCCCCGACAGCTCTGGAAACACCATATATTTT. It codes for CASGPDSSGNTIYF. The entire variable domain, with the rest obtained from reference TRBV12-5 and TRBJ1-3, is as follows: DARVTQTPRHKVTEMGQEVTMRCQPILGHNTVFWYRQTMMQGLELLAYFRNRAPLDDSGMPKDRFSAEMPDATLATLKIQPSEPRDSAVYFCASGPDSSGNTIYFGEGSWLTVV.

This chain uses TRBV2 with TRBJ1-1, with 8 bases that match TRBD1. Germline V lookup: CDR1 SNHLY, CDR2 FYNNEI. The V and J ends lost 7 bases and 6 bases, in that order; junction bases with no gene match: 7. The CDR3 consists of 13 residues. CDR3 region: CASMGQVFSEAFF. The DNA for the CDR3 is TGTGCCAGCATGGGACAGGTGTTTTCTGAAGCTTTCTTT.

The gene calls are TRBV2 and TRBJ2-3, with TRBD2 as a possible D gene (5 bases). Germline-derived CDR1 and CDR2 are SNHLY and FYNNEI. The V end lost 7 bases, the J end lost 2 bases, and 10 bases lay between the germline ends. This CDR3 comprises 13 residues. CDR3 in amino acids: CASNADFTDTQYF. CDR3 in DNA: TGTGCCAGCAACGCGGACTTCACAGATACGCAGTATTTT.

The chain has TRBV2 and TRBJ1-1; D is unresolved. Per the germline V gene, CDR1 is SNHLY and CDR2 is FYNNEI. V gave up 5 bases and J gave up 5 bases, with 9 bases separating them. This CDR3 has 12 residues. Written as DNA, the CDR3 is TGTGCCAGCAGTACAGTGGGTACTGAAGCTTTCTTT. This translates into CASSTVGTEAFF. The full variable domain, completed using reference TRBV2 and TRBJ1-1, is EPEVTQTPSHQVTQMGQEVILRCVPISNHLYFYWYRQILGQKVEFLVSFYNNEISEKSEIFDDQFSVERPDGSNFTLKIRSTKLEDSAMYFCASSTVGTEAFFGQGTRLTVV.

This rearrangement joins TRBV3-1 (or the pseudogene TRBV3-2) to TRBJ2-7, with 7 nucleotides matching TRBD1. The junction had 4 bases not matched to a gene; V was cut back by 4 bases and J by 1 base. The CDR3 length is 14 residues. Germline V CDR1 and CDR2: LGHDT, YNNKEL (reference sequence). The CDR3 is CASSRDRFSYEQYF. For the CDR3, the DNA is TGTGCCAGCAGCCGGGACAGATTTTCCTACGAGCAGTACTTC.

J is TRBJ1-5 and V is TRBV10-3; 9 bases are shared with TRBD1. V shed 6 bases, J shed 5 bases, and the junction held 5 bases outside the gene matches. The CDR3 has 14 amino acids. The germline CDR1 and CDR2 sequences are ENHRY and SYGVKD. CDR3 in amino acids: CAISGQGSDQPQHF. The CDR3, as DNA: TGTGCCATCAGCGGACAGGGGAGCGATCAGCCCCAGCATTTT.

CDR3 residues: CASSQDQTGRTLNIQYF. Here the CDR3 DNA reads TGCGCCAGCAGCCAAGATCAGACAGGAAGGACACTAAACATTCAGTACTTC. The V call is TRBV4-1, the J call TRBJ2-4, with D maybe TRBD1 (6 bases). Trimming took off 0 bases at V and 6 bases at J, with 18 bases between the two ends. CDR3 size: 17 residues. Germline CDR1 MGHRA, CDR2 YSYEKL.

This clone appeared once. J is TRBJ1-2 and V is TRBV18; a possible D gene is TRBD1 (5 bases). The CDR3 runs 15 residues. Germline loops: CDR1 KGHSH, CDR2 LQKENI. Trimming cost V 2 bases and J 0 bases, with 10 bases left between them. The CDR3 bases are TGTGCCAGCTCACCAGGGACTCAGGCTAACTATGGCTACACCTTC. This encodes CASSPGTQANYGYTF.

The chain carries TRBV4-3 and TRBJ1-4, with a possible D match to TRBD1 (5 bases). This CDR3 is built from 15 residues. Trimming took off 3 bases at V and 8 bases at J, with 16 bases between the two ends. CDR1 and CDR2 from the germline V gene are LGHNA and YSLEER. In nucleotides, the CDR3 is TGCGCCAGCAGCCAGGGTGGGGACTGGAGGGAAAAACTGTTTTTT. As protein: CASSQGGDWREKLFF.

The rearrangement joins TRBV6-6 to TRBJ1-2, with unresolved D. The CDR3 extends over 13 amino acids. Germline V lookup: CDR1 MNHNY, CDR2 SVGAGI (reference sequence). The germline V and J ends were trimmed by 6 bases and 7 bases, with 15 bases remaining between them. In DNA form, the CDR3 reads TGTGCCAGCAGCCCCGACGGGAATGGTGGCTACACCTTC. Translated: CASSPDGNGGYTF.

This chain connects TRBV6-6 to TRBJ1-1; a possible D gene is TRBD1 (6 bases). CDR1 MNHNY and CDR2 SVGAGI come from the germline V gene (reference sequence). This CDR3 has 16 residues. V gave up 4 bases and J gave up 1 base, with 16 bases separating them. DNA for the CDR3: TGTGCCAGCAGTTTCTCAGGGGCGACAGAGAACACTGAAGCTTTCTTT. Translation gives CASSFSGATENTEAFF.

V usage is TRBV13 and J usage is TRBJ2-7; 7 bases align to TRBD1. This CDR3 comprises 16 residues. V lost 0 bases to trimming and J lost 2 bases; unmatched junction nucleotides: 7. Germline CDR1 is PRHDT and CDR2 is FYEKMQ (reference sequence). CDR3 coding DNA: TGTGCCAGCAGCTTAGGCGGGACAGCAACAACCTACGAGCAGTACTTC. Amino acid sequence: CASSLGGTATTYEQYF.

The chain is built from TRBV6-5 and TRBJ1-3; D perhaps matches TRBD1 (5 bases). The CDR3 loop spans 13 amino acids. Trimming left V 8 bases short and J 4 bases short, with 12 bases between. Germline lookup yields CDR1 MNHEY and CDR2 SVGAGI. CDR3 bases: TGTGCCAGCTCGACAGACTTCGGAAACACCATATATTTT. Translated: CASSTDFGNTIYF.

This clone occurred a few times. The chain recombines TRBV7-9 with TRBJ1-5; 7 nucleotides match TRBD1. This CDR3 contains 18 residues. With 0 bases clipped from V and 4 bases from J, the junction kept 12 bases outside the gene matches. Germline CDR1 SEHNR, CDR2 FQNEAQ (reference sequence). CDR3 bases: TGTGCCAGCAGCTTAGCGGAGGGGACAGCGACTTATAATCAGCCCCAGCATTTT. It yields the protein CASSLAEGTATYNQPQHF. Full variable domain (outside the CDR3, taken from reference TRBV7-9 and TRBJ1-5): DTGVSQNPRHKITKRGQNVTFRCDPISEHNRLYWYRQTLGQGPEFLTYFQNEAQLEKSRLLSDRFSAERPKGSFSTLEIQRTEQGDSAMYLCASSLAEGTATYNQPQHFGDGTRLSIL.

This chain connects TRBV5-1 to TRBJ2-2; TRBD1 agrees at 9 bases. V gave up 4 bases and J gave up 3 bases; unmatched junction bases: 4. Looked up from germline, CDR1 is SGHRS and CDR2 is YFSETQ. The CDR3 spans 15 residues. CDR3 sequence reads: CASSNRDRDTGELFF. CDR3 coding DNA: TGCGCCAGCAGCAACCGGGACAGGGACACCGGGGAGCTGTTTTTT.

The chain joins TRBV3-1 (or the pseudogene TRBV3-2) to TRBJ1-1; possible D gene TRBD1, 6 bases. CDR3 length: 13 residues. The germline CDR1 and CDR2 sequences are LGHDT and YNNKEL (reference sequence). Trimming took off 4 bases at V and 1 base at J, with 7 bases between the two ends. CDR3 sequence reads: CASSLRGNTEAFF. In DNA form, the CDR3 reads TGTGCCAGCAGCCTCAGGGGGAACACTGAAGCTTTCTTT.

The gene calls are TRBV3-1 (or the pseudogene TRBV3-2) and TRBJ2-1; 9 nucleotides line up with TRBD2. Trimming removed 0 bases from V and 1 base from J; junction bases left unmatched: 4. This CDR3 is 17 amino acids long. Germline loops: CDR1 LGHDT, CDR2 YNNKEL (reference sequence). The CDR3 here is CASSQDTGLASYNEQFF. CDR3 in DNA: TGTGCCAGCAGCCAAGATACGGGACTAGCATCCTACAATGAGCAGTTCTTC.

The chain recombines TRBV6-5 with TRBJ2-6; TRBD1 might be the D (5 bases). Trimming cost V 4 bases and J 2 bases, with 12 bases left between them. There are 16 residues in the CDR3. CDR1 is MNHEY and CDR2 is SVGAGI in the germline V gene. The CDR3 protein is CASSSQGAAGANVLTF. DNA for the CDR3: TGTGCCAGCAGTTCGCAGGGCGCTGCTGGGGCCAACGTCCTGACTTTC.

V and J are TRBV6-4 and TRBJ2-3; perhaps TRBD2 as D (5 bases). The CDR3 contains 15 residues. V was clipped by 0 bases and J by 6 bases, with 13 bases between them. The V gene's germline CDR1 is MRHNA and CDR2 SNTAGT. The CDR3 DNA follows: TGTGCCAGCAGTGACTCCGGGCTAGCCGGCGATACGCAGTATTTT. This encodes CASSDSGLAGDTQYF.